This T cell receptor (beta chain) comes out of a study of blood T cell repertoires in COVID-19. As for the study in general: COVID-19 samples collected from the United States, Italy and Spain covered acute and convalescent phases. PBMCs, B-cell-depleted T cells, or T cells were the source of the cDNA or gDNA that made up the material.

Profiled with immunoSEQ multiplex PCR; TCRdb holds only in-frame clones, not every one. The data contain 200,000 to 250,000 clones, approximately 86% of them singletons. Trimming took 5 bases from V and 0 from J; bases not matched to a gene: 11. This CDR3 is 18 amino acids long. Germline-derived CDR1 and CDR2 are SGHNT and YENEEA. Sequencing was carried out using peripheral blood. This receptor was obtained from a man aged 55 to 69 with acute or convalescent COVID-19. The rearrangement uses TRBV11-3 and TRBJ2-2, with 8 bases that match TRBD2. The CDR3 nucleotides read TGTGCCAGCAGCCTCGGGGGGGGTAGCGGCCCGAACACCGGGGAGCTGTTTTTT. Protein: CASSLGGGSGPNTGELFF.